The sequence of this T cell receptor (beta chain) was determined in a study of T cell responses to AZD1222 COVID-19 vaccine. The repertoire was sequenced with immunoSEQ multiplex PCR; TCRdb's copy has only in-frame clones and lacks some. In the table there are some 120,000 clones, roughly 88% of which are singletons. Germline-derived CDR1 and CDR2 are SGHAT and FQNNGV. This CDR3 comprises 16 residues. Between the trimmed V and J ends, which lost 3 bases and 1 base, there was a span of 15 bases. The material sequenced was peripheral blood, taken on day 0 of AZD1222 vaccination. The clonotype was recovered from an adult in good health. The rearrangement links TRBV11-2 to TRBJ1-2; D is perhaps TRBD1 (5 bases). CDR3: CASSFTPGAVNYGYTF. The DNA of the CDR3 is TGTGCCAGCAGCTTTACCCCCGGGGCAGTTAACTATGGCTACACCTTC.